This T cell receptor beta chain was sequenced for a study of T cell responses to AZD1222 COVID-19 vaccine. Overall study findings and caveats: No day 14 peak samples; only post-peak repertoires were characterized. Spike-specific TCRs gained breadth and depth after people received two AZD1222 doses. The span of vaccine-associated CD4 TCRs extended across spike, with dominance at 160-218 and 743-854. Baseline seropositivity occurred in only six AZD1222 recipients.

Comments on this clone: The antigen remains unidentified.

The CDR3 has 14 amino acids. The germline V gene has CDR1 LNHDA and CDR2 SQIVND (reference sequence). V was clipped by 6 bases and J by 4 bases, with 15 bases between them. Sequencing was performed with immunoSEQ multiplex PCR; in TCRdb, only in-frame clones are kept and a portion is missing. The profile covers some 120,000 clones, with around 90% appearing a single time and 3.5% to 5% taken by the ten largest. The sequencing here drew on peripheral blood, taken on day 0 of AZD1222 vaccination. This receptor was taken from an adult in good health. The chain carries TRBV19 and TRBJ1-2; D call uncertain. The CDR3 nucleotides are TGTGCCAGTAGGGCCGCTCAAGGTTCCTATGGCTACACCTTC. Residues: CASRAAQGSYGYTF.